One and the same sample provided the 28 T cell receptor beta chains below, sequenced in a study of T cell clones after liver transplantation. This table comes from immunoSEQ multiplex PCR, and its TCRdb copy is limited to in-frame clones, with some not included. The sample yields tens of thousands of clones, over 80% seen once. The sample here was CD4+ T cells from blood, taken 45 to 47 months after liver transplant. These receptors all come from a human patient who received a liver transplant. Some of the T cells might come from the graft donor.

V usage is TRBV5-1 and J usage is TRBJ2-2; perhaps D is TRBD1 or TRBD2 (5 bases each). The germline V gene has CDR1 SGHRS and CDR2 YFSETQ. CDR3 length: 16 amino acids. V was trimmed by 4 bases and J by 1 base, leaving 14 bases between them. CDR3: CASSLEGRRNTGELFF. DNA for the CDR3: TGCGCCAGCAGCCTTGAGGGACGGCGGAACACCGGGGAGCTGTTTTTT. The full variable domain, in which reference TRBV5-1 and TRBJ2-2 provide the parts outside the CDR3, is KAGVTQTPRYLIKTRGQQVTLSCSPISGHRSVSWYQQTPGQGLQFLFEYFSETQRNKGNFPGRFSGRQFSNSRSEMNVSTLELGDSALYLCASSLEGRRNTGELFFGEGSRLTVL.

The genes are TRBV7-2 and TRBJ2-7, with a tentative D call TRBD2 (6 bases). Trimming left V 6 bases short and J 4 bases short, with 16 bases between. Germline V CDR1 and CDR2: SGHTA, FQGNSA. The CDR3 length is 14 residues. CDR3 amino acids: CASSSGTGRYEQYF. The DNA for the CDR3 is TGTGCCAGCAGTTCCGGGACTGGGAGGTACGAGCAGTACTTC.

The chain uses TRBV19 and TRBJ2-5; D ambiguous. Germline V CDR1 and CDR2: LNHDA, SQIVND (reference sequence). V was cut by 1 base and J by 2 bases, with 5 bases left in between. This CDR3 is 13 amino acids long. CDR3 nucleotide sequence: TGTGCCAGTAGTATAGCCCTTCAAGAGACCCAGTACTTC. It encodes CASSIALQETQYF. Complete variable domain (other parts from reference TRBV19 and TRBJ2-5): DGGITQSPKYLFRKEGQNVTLSCEQNLNHDAMYWYRQDPGQGLRLIYYSQIVNDFQKGDIAEGYSVSREKKESFPLTVTSAQKNPTAFYLCASSIALQETQYFGPGTRLLVL.

The chain carries TRBV30 and TRBJ2-7; TRBD1 matches at 10 bases. V gave up 0 bases and J gave up 3 bases; unmatched junction bases: 8. Germline CDR1 GTSNPN, CDR2 SVGIG (reference sequence). There are 16 residues in the CDR3. CDR3 residues: CAWSVFTRTGGYEQYF. The CDR3 DNA sequence: TGTGCCTGGAGTGTATTCACTAGGACAGGGGGCTACGAGCAGTACTTC.

The chain recombines TRBV28 with TRBJ1-1; D perhaps matches TRBD1 (5 bases). CDR1 and CDR2 from the germline V gene are MDHEN and SYDVKM. This CDR3 has 15 amino acids. Trimming took off 6 bases at V and 0 bases at J, with 14 bases between the two ends. CDR3 sequence: CASSTPGPVNTEAFF. The CDR3 bases are TGTGCCAGCAGCACCCCGGGACCGGTGAACACTGAAGCTTTCTTT.

The chain links TRBV7-8 to TRBJ1-6; 7 positions match TRBD1. V gave up 5 bases and J gave up 6 bases; unmatched junction bases: 7. CDR1 is SGHVS and CDR2 is FQNEAQ in the germline V gene. The CDR3 covers 15 residues. In DNA form, the CDR3 reads TGTGCCAGCAGCCCCAGACAGGGTGGTAATTCACCCCTCCACTTT. Its translation: CASSPRQGGNSPLHF.

This chain joins TRBV9 and TRBJ2-1, with D perhaps being TRBD1 or TRBD2 (5 bases each). Germline CDR1 and CDR2: SGDLS and YYNGEE. CDR3 length equals 15 residues. Between the trimmed V and J ends, which lost 3 bases and 10 bases, there was a span of 20 bases. CDR3 in DNA: TGTGCCAGCAGCGGAAGACCCGAACGGGGCGCCGAGCAGTTCTTC. Translating it yields CASSGRPERGAEQFF. The full variable domain, in which reference TRBV9 and TRBJ2-1 provide the parts outside the CDR3, is DSGVTQTPKHLITATGQRVTLRCSPRSGDLSVYWYQQSLDQGLQFLIQYYNGEERAKGNILERFSAQQFPDLHSELNLSSLELGDSALYFCASSGRPERGAEQFFGPGTRLTVL.

This chain connects TRBV27 to TRBJ2-1; 11 bases line up with TRBD2. This CDR3 has 17 amino acids. V gave up 3 bases and J gave up 2 bases; unmatched junction bases: 6. Germline CDR1 reads MNHEY; CDR2 reads SMNVEV (reference sequence). The CDR3 nucleotides read TGTGCCAGCAGTTTGTTCTTTAGCGGGAGGGCCTACAATGAGCAGTTCTTC. Amino acids: CASSLFFSGRAYNEQFF.

The chain has TRBV5-1 and TRBJ1-2; TRBD1 is a possible D gene (6 bases). CDR1 and CDR2 (germline): SGHRS, YFSETQ. The ends were cut back, 0 bases at V and 2 bases at J, with 8 bases in the middle. This CDR3 comprises 14 residues. CDR3 coding DNA: TGCGCCAGCAGCTTGGCCACAGGGAACTATGGCTACACCTTC. Translated: CASSLATGNYGYTF.

The V and J genes are TRBV7-8 and TRBJ1-1; the match to TRBD1 covers 9 bases. This CDR3 is 13 amino acids long. V gave up 5 bases and J gave up 5 bases; unmatched junction bases: 3. Germline CDR1 and CDR2: SGHVS and FQNEAQ. Here the CDR3 reads CASSGTGRTEAFF. Written as DNA, the CDR3 is TGTGCCAGCAGCGGGACAGGGAGGACTGAAGCTTTCTTT.

This chain links TRBV29-1 with TRBJ1-4; unclear D gene. The V end lost 1 base, the J end lost 5 bases, and 11 bases lay between the germline ends. Germline V gives CDR1 SQVTM, CDR2 ANQGSEA. The CDR3 sequence is 14 residues long. The CDR3 region has the DNA TGCAGCGTTGAAGGCACGGCCGACAATGAAAAACTGTTTTTT. The encoded protein is CSVEGTADNEKLFF.

In its sample, this clone was seen once. The CDR3 loop is CASAGASRDTQYF. CDR3 nucleotides: TGTGCCAGCGCCGGGGCTAGCAGGGATACGCAGTATTTT. The rearrangement uses TRBV7-8 and TRBJ2-3, with D perhaps assigned TRBD1 or TRBD2 (5 bases each). This CDR3 has 13 residues. Trimming left V 8 bases short and J 6 bases short, with 15 bases between. CDR1 and CDR2 from the germline V gene are SGHVS and FQNEAQ.

The chain couples TRBV19 to TRBJ2-3; 9 positions agree with TRBD1. Germline V lookup: CDR1 LNHDA, CDR2 SQIVND (reference sequence). CDR3 length: 15 amino acids. The trim removed 3 bases at V and 5 bases at J, leaving 6 bases unmatched. The CDR3 coding sequence is TGTGCCAGTAGTATGGGACAGGGCATAGGAGATACGCAGTATTTT. Protein sequence: CASSMGQGIGDTQYF.

The V and J genes are TRBV29-1 and TRBJ2-2; D gene uncertain. Germline V gene lookup returns CDR1 SQVTM and CDR2 ANQGSEA. This CDR3 is 11 amino acids long. Trimming cost V 7 bases and J 1 base, with 4 bases left between them. CDR3 protein: CSGRNTGELFF. The CDR3 DNA is TGCAGCGGACGGAACACCGGGGAGCTGTTTTTT.

The chain joins TRBV9 to TRBJ2-1, with TRBD2 matching 9 bases. Trimming cost V 4 bases and J 3 bases; bases outside gene matches: 8. The CDR3 loop spans 16 amino acids. Germline loops: CDR1 SGDLS, CDR2 YYNGEE. The CDR3 coding sequence is TGTGCCAGCAGCCCGCAGGGACTAGCAAGCTACAATGAGCAGTTCTTC. Its protein is CASSPQGLASYNEQFF.

The CDR3 here is CASSLVWREVTQYF. The CDR3 DNA reads TGTGCCAGCAGCCTTGTCTGGCGGGAGGTTACGCAGTATTTT. The chain combines TRBV14 with TRBJ2-3; 8 positions agree with TRBD2. The V segment lost 4 bases and the J segment 8 bases; nucleotides outside the gene matches: 8. CDR3 length: 14 residues. Germline CDR1 SGHDN, CDR2 FVKESK.

V gene TRBV9 combines with J gene TRBJ2-7, with D possibly matching TRBD1 (6 bases). Germline V lookup: CDR1 SGDLS, CDR2 YYNGEE. V was pared by 4 bases and J by 5 bases, with 10 bases between. CDR3 size: 12 residues. This CDR3 reads CASSLRDNEQYF. CDR3 sequence (DNA): TGTGCCAGCAGCCTCCGGGACAACGAGCAGTACTTC.

This clone was observed a handful of times. V usage is TRBV10-3 and J usage is TRBJ1-1; no definite D call. This CDR3 region has 13 residues. V lost 6 bases, J lost 6 bases, and 14 bases lay in between. Germline lookup yields CDR1 ENHRY and CDR2 SYGVKD. In DNA form, the CDR3 reads TGTGCCATCAGCTCGTACACCGAGTCTGAAGCTTTCTTT. This sequence encodes CAISSYTESEAFF.

This sequence joins TRBV6-1 and TRBJ2-6; the D is unclear. The V end was cut by 2 bases, the J end by 0 bases, with 11 bases between. Germline lookup yields CDR1 MNHNS and CDR2 SASEGT. This CDR3 is built from 17 residues. The CDR3 coding sequence is TGTGCCAGCAGTGAACAGGTCCCGGTCTCTGGGGCCAACGTCCTGACTTTC. Amino acids: CASSEQVPVSGANVLTF.

The V call is TRBV29-1, the J call TRBJ2-1; 10 nucleotides agree with TRBD2. V gave up 6 bases and J gave up 7 bases; unmatched junction bases: 12. There are 15 residues in the CDR3. Germline CDR1 and CDR2: SQVTM and ANQGSEA. CDR3 DNA sequence: TGCAGCGTAGCGAGGACTAGCGGTTGGGGGAATGAGCAGTTCTTC. Translated, it gives CSVARTSGWGNEQFF.

V is TRBV5-6 and J is TRBJ2-4; TRBD2 agrees at 9 bases. CDR3 length equals 16 residues. CDR1 is SGHDT, CDR2 YYEEEE, per germline. The trim removed 4 bases at V and 5 bases at J, leaving 10 bases unmatched. The CDR3 sequence is CASSTTGRLAENIQYF. CDR3 coding DNA: TGTGCCAGCAGCACGACAGGCAGACTAGCGGAAAACATTCAGTACTTC.

The chain couples TRBV28 to TRBJ2-3, with TRBD2 matching 16 bases. The germline CDR1 and CDR2 sequences are MDHEN and SYDVKM. The junction had 11 bases not matched to a gene; V was cut back by 5 bases and J by 0 bases. This CDR3 region has 20 residues. The CDR3 region has the DNA TGTGCCAGCAGTCCGTATACCGGGACTAGCGGGAGGGCTAGCACAGATACGCAGTATTTT. This codes for CASSPYTGTSGRASTDTQYF.

The chain is built from TRBV27 and TRBJ2-7; 10 bases are a match to TRBD2. The trim removed 8 bases at V and 2 bases at J, leaving 6 bases unmatched. In germline, CDR1 is MNHEY, CDR2 SMNVEV (reference sequence). The CDR3 has 14 amino acids. CDR3 residues: CASRTSGGPYEQYF. The CDR3 nucleotides are TGTGCCAGCCGGACTAGCGGAGGTCCCTACGAGCAGTACTTC.

J is TRBJ2-7 and V is TRBV6-5; TRBD1 aligns across 11 bases. This CDR3 is 15 amino acids long. Unmatched junction bases numbered 3, after V lost 2 bases and J lost 3 bases. Germline-derived CDR1 and CDR2 are MNHEY and SVGAGI. The CDR3 spells CASSYGGTGGYEQYF. The CDR3 coding sequence is TGTGCCAGCAGTTACGGCGGGACAGGGGGCTACGAGCAGTACTTC.

The chain employs TRBV18 and TRBJ2-1; 9 positions agree with TRBD2. V lost 2 bases to trimming and J lost 8 bases; unmatched junction nucleotides: 13. From germline, CDR1 is KGHSH and CDR2 LQKENI. The CDR3 has 17 residues. In nucleotides, the CDR3 is TGTGCCAGCTCACCAGGGCCTCCCGGGACTAGCTTCGATGAGCAGTTCTTC. This translates into CASSPGPPGTSFDEQFF.

The CDR3 sequence is CATSWGARGGDTEAFF. The CDR3 DNA reads as TGTGCCACCAGCTGGGGGGCCAGGGGAGGGGACACTGAAGCTTTCTTT. This chain connects TRBV15 to TRBJ1-1; tentative D call: TRBD1 (6 bases). Deletions cut 5 bases from V and 3 bases from J, with 19 bases between. The germline CDR1 and CDR2 sequences are LNHNV and YYDKDF (reference sequence). This CDR3 comprises 16 residues.

The V and J genes are TRBV19 and TRBJ2-1; 9 bases fit TRBD1. V trimming: 3 bases; J trimming: 4 bases; junction bases outside the gene matches: 1. This CDR3 spans 14 amino acids. Germline V gene data show CDR1 as LNHDA and CDR2 as SQIVND (reference sequence). The CDR3 DNA follows: TGTGCCAGTAGTATGACAGGGGGGTACAATGAGCAGTTCTTC. Its protein product is CASSMTGGYNEQFF.

The sample holds one count of this clone. The J gene is TRBJ1-5, the V gene TRBV28; D is unclear. Germline CDR1 is MDHEN and CDR2 is SYDVKM. The CDR3 extends over 14 amino acids. V was pared by 5 bases and J by 6 bases, with 14 bases between. CDR3 region: CASSPPRAGQPQHF. CDR3 nucleotide sequence: TGTGCCAGCAGTCCCCCACGGGCTGGTCAGCCCCAGCATTTT.